The 6 T cell receptor beta chains below all came from one sample that was sequenced in a study of OX40 agonist ivuxolimab in advanced cancers. TCRdb's copy holds only in-frame clones and misses some; the assay was immunoSEQ multiplex PCR. The table includes 65,000 to 95,000 clones, about 90% detected once. The sample consisted of CD4+ or CD8+ T cells sorted from blood, taken in a trial of the OX40 agonist ivuxolimab. The receptors originated from an adult with an advanced solid tumor such as melanoma, head and neck, liver or kidney cancer.

This sequence joins TRBV19 and TRBJ1-5, with 7 bases that match TRBD1. CDR3 length: 17 amino acids. Germline CDR1 and CDR2: LNHDA and SQIVND (reference sequence). Trimming took 5 bases from V and 3 from J; bases not matched to a gene: 13. The CDR3 DNA follows: TGTGCCAGTAGTGTCCAAAGCCTGGGACAGACCAATCAGCCCCAGCATTTT. Protein sequence: CASSVQSLGQTNQPQHF.

The genes are TRBV6-5 and TRBJ2-5; 11 bases are shared with TRBD1. Germline V gene lookup returns CDR1 MNHEY and CDR2 SVGAGI. The CDR3 spans 15 residues. The ends lost 7 bases at V and 4 bases at J; junction bases unmatched: 8. The CDR3 region has the DNA TGTGCCAGCACCCTGGACAGGGGGCGACCAGAGACCCAGTACTTC. Its protein product is CASTLDRGRPETQYF.

The rearrangement joins TRBV19 to TRBJ1-3, with a tentative D call TRBD1 (5 bases). CDR3 length: 14 amino acids. CDR1 is LNHDA and CDR2 is SQIVND in the germline V gene (reference sequence). V was pared by 5 bases and J by 3 bases, with 11 bases between. CDR3 sequence reads: CASSEDTHGNTIYF. CDR3 DNA sequence: TGTGCCAGTAGTGAGGACACTCATGGAAACACCATATATTTT.

The chain recombines TRBV6-6 with TRBJ1-3; no reliable D call. Trimming pared 6 bases from V and 4 bases from J, leaving 7 bases between. The CDR3 sequence is 12 residues long. CDR1 is MNHNY and CDR2 is SVGAGI in the germline V gene (reference sequence). The CDR3 protein is CASRGSGNTIYF. The DNA of the CDR3 is TGTGCCAGCAGGGGTTCCGGAAACACCATATATTTT.

The V and J genes are TRBV30 and TRBJ1-1; possibly TRBD1 for D (6 bases). CDR1 is GTSNPN, CDR2 SVGIG, per germline (reference sequence). The CDR3 spans 13 residues. V was trimmed by 0 bases and J by 5 bases, leaving 10 bases between them. The DNA for the CDR3 is TGTGCCTGGAGTGTACGGAGGGGGACTGAAGCTTTCTTT. This codes for CAWSVRRGTEAFF.

This chain joins TRBV7-6 and TRBJ2-3; 14 bases align to TRBD2. The ends lost 7 bases at V and 3 bases at J; junction bases unmatched: 6. CDR3 size: 16 residues. Germline loops: CDR1 SGHVS, CDR2 FNYEAQ. The CDR3 DNA reads TGTGCCAGCACCCCGACTAGCGGGGGGGCTACAGATACGCAGTATTTT. Amino acids: CASTPTSGGATDTQYF.